The source of this TCR beta chain is a study of shared clonotypes between healthy human individuals. The CDR3 loop spans 17 amino acids. Between the trimmed V and J ends, which lost 2 bases and 8 bases, there was a span of 21 bases. The germline gives CDR1 SGHAT, CDR2 FQNNGV. About this clone itself: Its antigen remains unknown.

In the study's own analysis: ImmunoSEQ gave junction-only sequences without quality scores, so filtering differed. TCRdb keeps only in-frame clones here, not all; method: immunoSEQ multiplex PCR. The V and J calls and the clone size are those of that table, but D and trimming were determined from the DNA. The sample lists some 630,000 clones, roughly 78% seen once, with approximately 1.8% in the top ten. General observations from the study: Across subsets, estimated richness was generally greater for naive than for memory populations. Roughly 5% of naive CD4 clonotypes were shared across four donors.

This clonotype was obtained from a woman between 25 and 40 years old in good health. The sample comprised memory CD4+ T cells sorted from blood. Described subset: CD45RA-negative fraction. The chain couples TRBV11-2 to TRBJ1-4; D may be TRBD1 (5 bases). The CDR3 DNA reads as TGTGCCAGCAGCTTATTCGAGCCAGACAGCGCGCGCGAAAAACTGTTTTTT. It codes for CASSLFEPDSAREKLFF.